This T cell receptor (beta chain) came from a study of regulatory T cells in long-lasting Graves disease. This clonotype was seen more than once but under ten times. Time point in this sample: persistent/refractory GD, antithyroid drugs over 5 years with positive TRAb. Extracted PBMC RNA gave rise to the TCR library. Building of the TCR beta libraries involved iRepertoire HTBI primers and Arm-PCR of CDR3 regions. A single record per CDR3 protein comes from TCRdb applying MiXCR to the multiplex PCR reads. This table holds about 450,000 distinct CDR3 sequences, roughly a quarter found once. V lost 0 bases, J lost 2 bases, and 11 bases lay in between. The CDR3 runs 16 residues. CDR1 is LNHNV, CDR2 YYDKDF, per germline (reference sequence).

The sequence was obtained from a female donor with Graves disease. Material: peripheral blood mononuclear cells (PBMCs), obtained when the disease was refractory, from a patient treated with antithyroid drugs. V and J are TRBV15 and TRBJ2-1; D is undetermined. The CDR3 sequence is CATSREETRTYNEQFF. Written as DNA, the CDR3 is TGTGCCACCAGCAGAGAAGAGACCCGGACCTACAATGAGCAGTTCTTC.